The subject of this entry is one T cell receptor beta chain. Its antigen is not identified. PCR employed 60 Vbeta and 13 Jbeta primers. As originally analysed: An analysis performed later counted about 80 million unique TCR beta chains (approximately 12 million of them shared). Produced via immunoSEQ multiplex PCR; TCRdb's table is partial and in-frame only. V, J and clone size derive from that table, while D and trimming were established from the DNA sequence. Counted here are around 100,000 clones, around 77% occurring once; the ten biggest clones make up roughly 4%. CDR1 MNHNS and CDR2 SASEGT come from the germline V gene. Trimming pared 4 bases from V and 1 base from J, leaving 14 bases between. This CDR3 comprises 16 residues. The source of the sample is a study of cytomegalovirus exposure and HLA in healthy donors. Whole-study findings and limits: CMV antigen specificity of a few CMV-associated chains was confirmed in vitro.

Sequencing used PBMCs. The clonotype originates from a man aged 45 to 65 in good health and CMV-seropositive. V usage is TRBV6-1 and J usage is TRBJ1-5; D unclear. CDR3 protein: CASSAQHGGSNQPQHF. The CDR3 nucleotides read TGTGCCAGCAGTGCTCAACACGGCGGGAGCAATCAGCCCCAGCATTTT.